This T cell receptor (beta chain) was identified during a study of identical twins. On this clonotype: Its antigen is currently unknown.

Findings and limits, study-wide: Fewer insertions marked abundant cord blood beta clonotypes; young adult naive trended weakly, memory not at all.

A universal primer site was created by template switching, with the cDNA bearing unique molecular identifiers. TCRdb re-called the 5' RACE reads through MiXCR, storing one row per CDR3 protein. The sample shows about 530,000 distinct CDR3 sequences, 20% to 25% of them seen only once. Germline CDR1 and CDR2: MNHEY and SMNVEV (reference sequence). V was pared by 6 bases and J by 1 base, with 4 bases of the junction left unmatched. This CDR3 comprises 15 residues. In addition, the sample was reused for a study of yellow fever vaccine responses in identical twins.

The rearrangement links TRBV27 to TRBJ2-1; TRBD2 agrees at 9 bases. Input material: CD4+ T cells sorted from blood. The receptor comes from a young woman in good health. The chain's CDR3 is CASSGLAHSYNEQFF. In DNA, the CDR3 is TGTGCCAGCAGCGGACTAGCGCATTCCTACAATGAGCAGTTCTTC.